This TCR beta chain was identified in a study of spatial heterogeneity in lung cancer. Overall study results and limits: Tumor mutation counts were tracked by expanded intratumoral alpha and beta TCR counts.

The V end lost 8 bases, the J end lost 2 bases, and 11 bases lay between the germline ends. Germline V gene sequence: CDR1 SGHNT, CDR2 YENEEA. The CDR3 length is 13 residues. Worth noting for this clonotype: Its cognate antigen is unknown.

Every individual TCR cDNA molecule carried its own unique molecular identifier, which allowed correction of PCR and sequencing errors. TCRdb called the 5' RACE reads again in MiXCR, with one record for every CDR3 protein. The repertoire consists of 20,000 to 30,000 distinct CDR3 sequences, with approximately 10% occurring once and the leading ten covering about 7.7%. Time point noted: sample taken at primary tumor resection. Approximately 70 TRACERx patients with early, untreated non-small cell lung cancer donated samples. The sample consisted of lung tumor tissue, taken at surgery. This chain uses TRBV11-3 with TRBJ2-3, with a weak D call TRBD1 (6 bases). The sequence came from a male donor with early-stage non-small cell lung cancer. The CDR3 DNA follows: TGTGCCAGCCAGGGGACCGACACAGATACGCAGTATTTT. Its protein is CASQGTDTDTQYF.